This TCR beta chain was recovered during a study of a mutant IDH1 vaccine in newly diagnosed glioma. Sequencing was performed with immunoSEQ multiplex PCR; in TCRdb, only in-frame clones are kept and a portion is missing. This table holds approximately 50,000 clones, 76% found once. Regarding the study as a whole: Researchers report vaccine-induced immune responses in about 94% of patients.

Remarks on this clone: Antigen unknown.

The time point was: week 35, safety follow-up. The vaccine gave 300 ug of a 20-mer mutant IDH1 peptide subcutaneously per dose. This sequence was found in a man aged 40-50 years with glioma. The starting material was PBMCs, obtained from a glioma patient whose treatment included an IDH1 peptide vaccine.

This chain's CDR3 is CASSSLGASAHQETQYF. DNA of the CDR3: TGTGCCAGCAGCTCACTTGGGGCTAGCGCCCACCAAGAGACCCAGTACTTC. The chain links TRBV5-4 to TRBJ2-5, with D possibly being TRBD2 (6 bases). The V gene's germline CDR1 is SGHNT and CDR2 YYREEE (reference sequence). The germline V and J ends were trimmed by 3 bases and 0 bases, with 18 bases remaining between them. This CDR3 has 17 amino acids.